The 27 T cell receptor beta chains below were found in one sample sequenced in a study of identical twins. TCRdb fed the 5' RACE reads into MiXCR, producing one record per CDR3 protein. This sample has hundreds of thousands of distinct CDR3 sequences; roughly 18% occur once, and the top ten carry around 13%. This sample was also put to use in a study of T cells expressing NK-cell markers.

The sample comprised PBMCs. These TCRs come from a woman aged 18-30 years in good health.

The V call is TRBV7-8, the J call TRBJ2-1; no reliable D call. V was trimmed by 5 bases and J by 8 bases, leaving 16 bases between them. The CDR3 sequence is 14 residues long. Germline CDR1 is SGHVS and CDR2 is FQNEAQ. The CDR3 loop is CASSLREPKYEQFF. As DNA, the CDR3 is TGTGCCAGCAGCCTTAGGGAACCAAAGTATGAGCAGTTCTTC.

This clonotype was counted a few times. The chain joins TRBV12-3 or TRBV12-4 to TRBJ2-3; 9 bases map to TRBD2. This CDR3 spans 16 amino acids. V was clipped by 7 bases and J by 6 bases; unmatched bases: 14. The CDR3 DNA sequence: TGTGCCAGCAAAATTTTCGGGCTAGCGGGAACTGATACGCAGTATTTT. Protein sequence: CASKIFGLAGTDTQYF.

The rearrangement uses TRBV7-9 and TRBJ2-7; tentative D call: TRBD1 (6 bases). The CDR3 consists of 16 residues. Between the trimmed V and J ends, which lost 2 bases and 0 bases, there was a span of 14 bases. Germline CDR1 reads SEHNR; CDR2 reads FQNEAQ (reference sequence). CDR3 sequence (DNA): TGTGCCAGCAGCTTACAAGGGACACGGAGCTCCTACGAGCAGTACTTC. It yields the protein CASSLQGTRSSYEQYF.

The rearrangement uses TRBV10-3 and TRBJ2-7, with D possibly TRBD1 on 5 matching bases. Germline V gene sequence: CDR1 ENHRY, CDR2 SYGVKD. V was cut by 5 bases and J by 4 bases, with 9 bases left in between. CDR3 length: 12 amino acids. CDR3: CAISYAGYEQYF. The CDR3 DNA reads TGTGCCATCAGTTACGCAGGGTACGAGCAGTACTTC.

This clonotype was found a few times. V is TRBV11-3 and J is TRBJ2-7; 7 nucleotides align to TRBD2. Germline assignment: CDR1 SGHNT and CDR2 YENEEA. V shed 5 bases and J 5 bases; nucleotides not matched to a gene: 12. The CDR3 loop spans 15 amino acids. In nucleotides, the CDR3 is TGTGCCAGCAGCCCCCAGGTAGGGAGGGTCAACGAGCAGTACTTC. Its translation is CASSPQVGRVNEQYF.

The table lists this clonotype with a few counts. This chain links TRBV11-3 with TRBJ2-1; D may be TRBD1 (5 bases). Germline V gene lookup returns CDR1 SGHNT and CDR2 YENEEA. V shed 2 bases and J shed 8 bases, with 16 bases lying between them. The CDR3 spans 15 residues. DNA for the CDR3: TGTGCCAGCAGCTTAAGGCACCGGGCAGGGCATGAGCAGTTCTTC. This encodes CASSLRHRAGHEQFF.

The rearrangement links TRBV4-1 to TRBJ2-1; no clear D. This CDR3 is built from 12 residues. Trimming stripped 7 bases from V and 6 bases from J, with 10 bases between. Germline values: CDR1 MGHRA, CDR2 YSYEKL. This CDR3 is CASKNPGNEQFF. The CDR3 DNA reads as TGCGCCAGCAAGAACCCGGGCAATGAGCAGTTCTTC.

This clonotype has only a few counts. The rearrangement links TRBV12-3 or TRBV12-4 to TRBJ2-5; D possibly corresponds to TRBD2 (5 bases). This CDR3 has 13 residues. V gave up 5 bases and J gave up 7 bases, with 14 bases separating them. The CDR3 DNA follows: TGTGCCAGCAGTGGTGAGAGTCGGGGGACCCAGTACTTC. Its translation: CASSGESRGTQYF.

The genes are TRBV20-1 and TRBJ2-5, with 9 bases fitting TRBD2. With V trimmed by 6 bases and J by 10 bases, 6 bases remained unmatched. The CDR3 consists of 11 residues. The V gene's germline CDR1 is DFQATT and CDR2 SNEGSKA (reference sequence). CDR3 bases: TGCAGTGCAGCCGGGACTAGCAACCAGTACTTC. Its translation: CSAAGTSNQYF.

The chain carries TRBV30 and TRBJ2-1; the match to TRBD2 covers 12 bases. Germline V gives CDR1 GTSNPN, CDR2 SVGIG (reference sequence). V shed 6 bases, J shed 10 bases, and the junction held 10 bases outside the gene matches. The CDR3 has 14 amino acids. CDR3 amino acids: CACQTSGRPGEQFF. In DNA, the CDR3 is TGTGCCTGCCAAACTAGCGGGAGGCCAGGAGAGCAGTTCTTC.

This clonotype was picked up a small number of times. The DNA of the CDR3 is TGTGCCAGCAGTAAGCTCCCCGGGACTAGCGAAGGGGATGAGCAGTTCTTC. Its translation: CASSKLPGTSEGDEQFF. The J gene is TRBJ2-1, the V gene TRBV6-1; 10 bases line up with TRBD2. The CDR3 consists of 17 residues. Germline V lookup: CDR1 MNHNS, CDR2 SASEGT. V lost 5 bases to trimming and J lost 8 bases; unmatched junction nucleotides: 15.

CDR3 residues: CASSFLAPYNEQFF. The CDR3, as DNA: TGTGCCAGCAGTTTCCTAGCGCCCTACAATGAGCAGTTCTTC. The chain couples TRBV27 to TRBJ2-1, with D maybe TRBD2 (6 bases). Germline assignment: CDR1 MNHEY and CDR2 SMNVEV (reference sequence). Trimming cost V 3 bases and J 2 bases, with 8 bases left between them. The CDR3 extends over 14 amino acids.

This clonotype was seen a handful of times. A junction end diverges from the germline sequence, so it may reflect a read error. The chain couples TRBV20-1 to TRBJ2-7; no firm D call. The CDR3 runs to 14 residues. Per the germline V gene, CDR1 is DFQATT and CDR2 is SNEGSKA (reference sequence). The DNA for the CDR3 is TGCAGTGCTGGAGATGCGAAATCCTCCTACGAGCAGTACTTC. Its translation is CSAGDAKSSYEQYF.

This clonotype was counted many times. The junction differs from germline at one of its ends, possibly a read error. The V call is TRBV5-1, the J call TRBJ2-1; D uncertain. Germline loops: CDR1 SGHRS, CDR2 YFSETQ. The CDR3 has 15 residues. Here the CDR3 reads CASSLGPSSYNEQFF. Written as DNA, the CDR3 is TGTGCCAGCAGCTTAGGGCCGTCCTCATACAATGAGCAGTTCTTC.

This clonotype was found a few times. The rearrangement joins TRBV5-5 to TRBJ1-1; 7 positions match TRBD1. The J segment lost 2 bases and the V segment lost 3 bases, leaving 4 bases of the junction unmatched. Germline V gives CDR1 SGHKS, CDR2 YYEKEE (reference sequence). The CDR3 spans 14 residues. In DNA form, the CDR3 reads TGTGCCAGCAGCTACAGGGGCTTTAACACTGAAGCTTTCTTT. Its translation: CASSYRGFNTEAFF.

The rearrangement links TRBV3-1 to TRBJ2-2; D is unresolved. The CDR3 consists of 13 residues. V lost 4 bases, J lost 6 bases, and 9 bases lay in between. CDR1 is LGHDT and CDR2 is YNNKEL in the germline V gene (reference sequence). The CDR3, as DNA: TGTGCCAGCAGCCGCTTAGTTTCCGGGGAGCTGTTTTTT. Its protein product is CASSRLVSGELFF.

As concerns this clonotype: One end of the junction is discordant with germline, which a read error may explain. The chain recombines TRBV7-7 with TRBJ2-5, with 9 bases fitting TRBD1. This CDR3 region has 14 residues. Per the germline V gene, CDR1 is SSHAT and CDR2 is FNYEAQ (reference sequence). The CDR3 reads CASSGSGQGQTQYF. CDR3 bases: TGTGCTAGCAGCGGATCGGGACAGGGACAGACCCAGTACTTC.

The chain carries TRBV10-1 and TRBJ2-1, with D unresolved. CDR1 WNHNN and CDR2 SYGVQD come from the germline V gene (reference sequence). The ends were cut back, 2 bases at V and 2 bases at J, with 1 base in the middle. The CDR3 has 12 residues. The CDR3 is CASSEPYNEQFF. The DNA for the CDR3 is TGCGCCAGCAGTGAGCCCTACAATGAGCAGTTCTTC.

This clonotype was detected a few times. The V call is TRBV12-3 or TRBV12-4, the J call TRBJ2-2; D remains unclear. Between the trimmed V and J ends, which lost 6 bases and 0 bases, there was a span of 11 bases. This CDR3 has 15 residues. DNA of the CDR3: TGTGCCAGCAGGGAAACCTCGGCGAACACCGGGGAGCTGTTTTTT. This gives the protein CASRETSANTGELFF.

This clonotype occurred many times. The chain combines TRBV20-1 with TRBJ2-7; 8 bases match TRBD2. CDR1 is DFQATT, CDR2 SNEGSKA, per germline (reference sequence). This CDR3 has 14 residues. Written as DNA, the CDR3 is TGCAGCGCACGGGGGGTAGCGGGACCCTACGAGCAGTACTTC. Translation: CSARGVAGPYEQYF.

This clonotype was found a few times. This chain links TRBV9 with TRBJ2-7; no reliable D call. CDR1 and CDR2 (germline): SGDLS, YYNGEE. This CDR3 has 16 amino acids. V was trimmed by 3 bases and J by 0 bases, leaving 16 bases between them. CDR3 in DNA: TGTGCCAGCAGCGCAAGCGTGGGGTCTTCCTCCTACGAGCAGTACTTC. Its translation is CASSASVGSSSYEQYF. The variable domain in full, completed from reference TRBV9 and TRBJ2-7, reads DSGVTQTPKHLITATGQRVTLRCSPRSGDLSVYWYQQSLDQGLQFLIQYYNGEERAKGNILERFSAQQFPDLHSELNLSSLELGDSALYFCASSASVGSSSYEQYFGPGTRLTVT.

This clonotype has only a few counts. The chain combines TRBV12-3 or TRBV12-4 with TRBJ1-6; no firm D call. The CDR3 is 15 amino acids. Trimming took off 0 bases at V and 10 bases at J, with 13 bases between the two ends. CDR3: CASSLAGGISSPLHF. The CDR3 nucleotides are TGTGCCAGCAGTTTAGCGGGAGGGATTAGCTCACCCCTCCACTTT.

Only a few counts were recorded for this clonotype. The J gene is TRBJ2-1, the V gene TRBV5-1; 9 bases are a match to TRBD2. V dropped 4 bases and J dropped 1; count of bases not matched to a gene: 12. The CDR3 sequence is 18 residues long. In germline, CDR1 is SGHRS, CDR2 YFSETQ. CDR3 in DNA: TGCGCCAGCAGCCCTGGGGCTCATAGCGGGAGTTCCTACAATGAGCAGTTCTTC. This translates into CASSPGAHSGSSYNEQFF.

In its sample, this clonotype was seen a few times. CDR3 sequence: CATSDSNEQFF. The DNA for the CDR3 is TGTGCCACCAGTGATAGCAATGAGCAGTTCTTC. This chain joins TRBV24-1 and TRBJ2-1, with D unresolved. CDR1 is KGHDR and CDR2 is SFDVKD in the germline V gene. This CDR3 comprises 11 residues. V was pared by 3 bases and J by 6 bases, with 2 bases between.

A few counts support this clonotype. The chain uses TRBV7-8 and TRBJ1-1; D might be TRBD1 (5 bases). Looked up from germline, CDR1 is SGHVS and CDR2 is FQNEAQ. The V end lost 8 bases, the J end lost 1 base, and 11 bases lay between the germline ends. This CDR3 region has 13 residues. The CDR3 DNA reads TGTGCCAGCTATCGTCAGGGGAACACTGAAGCTTTCTTT. Amino acids: CASYRQGNTEAFF. Full variable domain (missing parts from reference TRBV7-8 and TRBJ1-1): GAGVSQSPRYKVAKRGQDVALRCDPISGHVSLFWYQQALGQGPEFLTYFQNEAQLDKSGLPSDRFFAERPEGSVSTLKIQRTQQEDSAVYLCASYRQGNTEAFFGQGTRLTVV.

This sequence joins TRBV7-6 and TRBJ1-1; D remains unclear. V lost 4 bases, J lost 1 base, and 10 bases lay in between. The CDR3 is 14 residues long. Germline CDR1 SGHVS, CDR2 FNYEAQ. The CDR3 region is CASSSSTANTEAFF. CDR3 nucleotide sequence: TGTGCCAGCAGCTCGTCCACAGCGAACACTGAAGCTTTCTTT.

This clonotype was seen a few times. The rearrangement uses TRBV12-3 or TRBV12-4 and TRBJ1-2; D is perhaps TRBD1 (5 bases). Trimming cost V 6 bases and J 5 bases, with 10 bases left between them. The CDR3 loop spans 12 amino acids. The CDR3 here is CASSWGGYGYTF. CDR3 nucleotide sequence: TGTGCCAGCAGCTGGGGGGGATATGGCTACACCTTC.